The clone carrying this T cell receptor (beta chain) was seen only a few times. Its specificity is unknown. The sample originates from a study of T cell repertoires in cytomegalovirus infection. Study context: From public TCR beta signatures came an indication of both CMV infection and matching HLA type.

MiXCR, applied by TCRdb to the reads, yields one record per CDR3 protein. The sample lists around 250,000 distinct CDR3 sequences; over 15% were seen once. The CDR3 runs to 16 residues. V gave up 2 bases and J gave up 2 bases; unmatched junction bases: 7. Germline CDR1 is SGHRS and CDR2 is YFSETQ. Findings of the study overall: Based on cumulative public TCR beta family frequency, carriers of CMV plus the relevant HLA were identified. HLA-C-restricted CMV-specific TCR beta clonotypes were dominant in the ex vivo response.

The chain employs TRBV5-1 and TRBJ2-5; 9 positions agree with TRBD2. The sequence was obtained from a human donor in good health (CMV status not recorded). Some clones in this sample may be carry-over from other donors' samples. Sequenced input: CD8+ T cells from PBMCs. The CDR3 protein is CASSFWLAGIQETQYF. The CDR3 bases are TGCGCCAGCAGCTTCTGGCTAGCGGGGATTCAAGAGACCCAGTACTTC. Variable domain in full (rest from reference TRBV5-1 and TRBJ2-5): KAGVTQTPRYLIKTRGQQVTLSCSPISGHRSVSWYQQTPGQGLQFLFEYFSETQRNKGNFPGRFSGRQFSNSRSEMNVSTLELGDSALYLCASSFWLAGIQETQYFGPGTRLLVL.